This TCR beta chain was retrieved from a study of OX40 agonist ivuxolimab in advanced cancers. CDR1 and CDR2 from the germline V gene are SGHDT and YYEEEE. Unmatched junction bases numbered 5, after V lost 1 base and J lost 1 base. The CDR3 consists of 18 residues. The method was immunoSEQ multiplex PCR; TCRdb's version includes in-frame clones alone and lacks a portion of them. The sample has under 85,000 clones; about 87% are singletons. The sample here was CD4+ or CD8+ T cells sorted from blood, taken in a trial of the OX40 agonist ivuxolimab. The source is an adult with an advanced solid tumor such as melanoma, head and neck, liver or kidney cancer. The chain recombines TRBV5-6 with TRBJ2-6, with 10 bases identical to TRBD1. For the CDR3, the DNA is TGTGCCAGCAGCTTGTGGGGACAGGGGCCTTCTGGGGCCAACGTCCTGACTTTC. Encoded protein: CASSLWGQGPSGANVLTF.